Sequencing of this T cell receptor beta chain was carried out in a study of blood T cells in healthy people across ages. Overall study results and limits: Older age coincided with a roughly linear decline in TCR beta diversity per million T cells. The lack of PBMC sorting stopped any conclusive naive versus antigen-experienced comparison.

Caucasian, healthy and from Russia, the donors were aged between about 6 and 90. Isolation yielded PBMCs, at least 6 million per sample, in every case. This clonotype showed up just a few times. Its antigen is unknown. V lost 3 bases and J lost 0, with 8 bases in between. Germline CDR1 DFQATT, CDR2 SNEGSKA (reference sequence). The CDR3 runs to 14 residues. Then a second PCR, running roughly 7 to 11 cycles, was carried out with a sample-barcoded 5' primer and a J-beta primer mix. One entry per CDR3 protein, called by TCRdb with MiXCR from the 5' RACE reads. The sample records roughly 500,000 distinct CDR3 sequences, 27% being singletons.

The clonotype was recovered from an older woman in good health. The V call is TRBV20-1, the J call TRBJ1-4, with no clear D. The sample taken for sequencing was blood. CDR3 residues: CSASLLATNEKLFF. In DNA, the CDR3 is TGCAGTGCTAGCCTCCTTGCAACTAATGAAAAACTGTTTTTT.